These 2 T cell receptor beta chains were sequenced from one sample in a study of OX40 agonist ivuxolimab in advanced cancers. Data came from immunoSEQ multiplex PCR; TCRdb stores just in-frame clones and leaves some out. This sample has fewer than 75,000 clones, with less than 90% found just once. The sample here was CD4+ or CD8+ T cells sorted from blood, taken in a trial of the OX40 agonist ivuxolimab. The receptor source for this set is an adult with an advanced solid tumor such as melanoma, head and neck, liver or kidney cancer.

The V call is TRBV5-1, the J call TRBJ2-2; 9 bases fit TRBD1. The germline gives CDR1 SGHRS, CDR2 YFSETQ. Trimming removed 4 bases from V and 6 bases from J; junction bases left unmatched: 22. The CDR3 is 20 residues long. CDR3 DNA sequence: TGCGCCAGCAGCACCTCCGCCGGACAGGGGATATGGGGGGTATCCGGGGAGCTGTTTTTT. This gives the protein CASSTSAGQGIWGVSGELFF.

The J gene is TRBJ1-2, the V gene TRBV11-2; D is unclear. The CDR3 length is 14 residues. V dropped 5 bases and J dropped 7 bases, with 17 bases sitting between them. Germline V gives CDR1 SGHAT, CDR2 FQNNGV. CDR3 nucleotides: TGTGCCAGCAGCACTGACCGGCGGGCCGGTGGCTACACCTTC. Translation gives CASSTDRRAGGYTF.